Included here is one TCR beta chain sequence, with context. The sample contains more than one DNA sequence encoding this CDR3. This CDR3 spans 14 amino acids. Germline V lookup: CDR1 MNHEY, CDR2 SVGAGI. V shed 5 bases and J 6 bases; nucleotides not matched to a gene: 3. As processed by the authors: Amplification from reference gene primers served as the basis for estimated nucleated cell counts. The table came from immunoSEQ multiplex PCR; TCRdb's copy has only in-frame clones and leaves some out. Clonal size and the V and J genes are those of that table, whereas D and trimming came from the DNA. The sample includes 80,000 or so clones, 86% of them seen just once. This specimen belongs to a study of blood T cell repertoires in COVID-19. Whole-study context: Both acute and convalescent COVID-19 samples were obtained from the United States, Italy and Spain. From T cells, B-cell-depleted T cells, or PBMCs came the material, which was cDNA or gDNA.

The receptor comes from a woman aged 55-70 years with acute or convalescent COVID-19. V and J are TRBV6-5 and TRBJ1-6, with 8 bases matching TRBD1. The source material was peripheral blood. For the CDR3, the DNA is TGTGCCAGCAGTAGCGACAGGGGTAATTCACCCCTCCACTTT. The encoded protein is CASSSDRGNSPLHF.